This T cell receptor beta chain was sequenced during a study of Tregs in tolerant kidney transplant recipients. Study-wide points: Changing PCR primers prevented nucleotide comparison between some patients' samples. In tolerant patients, donor-specific Tregs outgrew total Tregs, suggesting antigen-driven expansion. The most relevant donor-specific Treg TCRbeta repertoire apparently came from expansion with activated donor B cells.

V was trimmed by 5 bases and J by 2 bases, leaving 14 bases between them. The length of the CDR3 is 15 residues. CDR1 is SNHLY and CDR2 is FYNNEI in the germline V gene. Worth noting for this clone: Its specificity is not known.

The data were produced by immunoSEQ multiplex PCR, yet TCRdb's version contains in-frame clones alone and is incomplete. The data show approximately 47,000 clones, 89% seen once. Mixed chimerism was transient after nonmyeloablative marrow transplants from related graft donors. Unstimulated Tregs (CD4+CD25+CD127-) and CD4+CD25- non-Tregs were sorted from PBMCs. J is TRBJ2-3 and V is TRBV2, with D unclear. Source: CD8+ T cells from blood (PBMCs), taken 12 months after the transplant. The source of this sequence is a human patient who received a combined kidney and bone marrow transplant. Some T cells may originate from the graft donor. The CDR3 spells CASSPFESYTDTQYF. For the CDR3, the DNA is TGTGCCAGCAGTCCGTTTGAGTCGTACACAGATACGCAGTATTTT. Full variable domain (remainder filled in from reference TRBV2 and TRBJ2-3): EPEVTQTPSHQVTQMGQEVILRCVPISNHLYFYWYRQILGQKVEFLVSFYNNEISEKSEIFDDQFSVERPDGSNFTLKIRSTKLEDSAMYFCASSPFESYTDTQYFGPGTRLTVL.